A single sample is the source of the 21 T cell receptor beta chains below, sequenced in a study of Tregs in tolerant kidney transplant recipients. The method was immunoSEQ multiplex PCR; TCRdb's version includes in-frame clones alone and lacks a portion of them. The sample shows about 5,600 clones, around 90% of them seen only once. These receptors are not linked to any known antigen. The specimen comprised Tregs from blood cultured with allogeneic cells, sampled before the transplant. The receptors were sampled from a human patient who received a combined kidney and bone marrow transplant.

The CDR3 region has the DNA TGTGCCAGCAGCCTGGGGGACAGGCATAATTCACCCCTCCACTTT. Encoded protein: CASSLGDRHNSPLHF. This chain links TRBV6-6 with TRBJ1-6; 8 bases line up with TRBD1. This CDR3 spans 15 amino acids. The V segment lost 6 bases and the J segment 5 bases; nucleotides outside the gene matches: 6. Germline CDR1 and CDR2: MNHNY and SVGAGI (reference sequence).

The chain employs TRBV10-3 and TRBJ2-5; 8 bases line up with TRBD2. Germline CDR1 reads ENHRY; CDR2 reads SYGVKD. This CDR3 comprises 16 residues. With 4 bases clipped from V and 4 bases from J, the junction kept 11 bases outside the gene matches. CDR3 protein: CAISVVPAGEGETQYF. The CDR3 region has the DNA TGTGCCATCAGTGTCGTTCCAGCGGGAGAGGGAGAGACCCAGTACTTC.

This clone was detected once. The chain carries TRBV9 and TRBJ2-3, with 8 bases fitting TRBD1. The V and J ends lost 4 bases and 1 base, in that order; junction bases with no gene match: 14. CDR3 size: 18 residues. Germline V gene lookup returns CDR1 SGDLS and CDR2 YYNGEE. This CDR3 reads CASSSWTGKALGTDTQYF. For the CDR3, the DNA is TGTGCCAGCAGCTCTTGGACAGGGAAGGCCTTGGGCACAGATACGCAGTATTTT.

This chain links TRBV5-1 with TRBJ2-2; D gene ambiguous. V was cut by 3 bases and J by 6 bases, with 15 bases left in between. This CDR3 spans 15 amino acids. From germline, CDR1 is SGHRS and CDR2 YFSETQ. This CDR3 is CASSSYEPKPGELFF. The CDR3 region has the DNA TGCGCCAGCAGCTCATACGAACCTAAGCCCGGGGAGCTGTTTTTT.

The chain joins TRBV5-4 to TRBJ2-2; D is ambiguous. V lost 2 bases and J 4 bases, leaving 6 bases between the germline ends. Germline-derived CDR1 and CDR2 are SGHNT and YYREEE (reference sequence). The CDR3 is 13 amino acids. CDR3 bases: TGTGCCAGCAGCTTAGGTAGCACCGGGGAGCTGTTTTTT. This gives the protein CASSLGSTGELFF.

The chain is built from TRBV19 and TRBJ1-3, with D perhaps matching TRBD1 (5 bases). Germline values: CDR1 LNHDA, CDR2 SQIVND (reference sequence). V was trimmed by 10 bases and J by 0 bases, leaving 10 bases between them. The CDR3 is 13 amino acids. DNA of the CDR3: TGTGCCACCAGGGCCTTCTCTGGAAACACCATATATTTT. Its protein is CATRAFSGNTIYF. The complete variable domain, with remaining parts taken from reference TRBV19 and TRBJ1-3, reads DGGITQSPKYLFRKEGQNVTLSCEQNLNHDAMYWYRQDPGQGLRLIYYSQIVNDFQKGDIAEGYSVSREKKESFPLTVTSAQKNPTAFYLCATRAFSGNTIYFGEGSWLTVV.

The V gene is TRBV6-4, the J gene TRBJ1-3; 7 positions match TRBD1. The CDR3 length is 16 residues. CDR1 and CDR2 (germline): MRHNA, SNTAGT. J lost 0 bases, V lost 2 bases, and 4 bases had no gene match. CDR3 bases: TGTGCCAGCAGTGACCGGGGACAGAGCTCTGGAAACACCATATATTTT. Translating gives CASSDRGQSSGNTIYF.

The chain uses TRBV7-6 and TRBJ2-3; D is undetermined. Germline lookup yields CDR1 SGHVS and CDR2 FNYEAQ. CDR3 length: 13 residues. V was trimmed by 5 bases and J by 5 bases, leaving 11 bases between them. The CDR3 loop is CASSPSGVDTQYF. The CDR3 region has the DNA TGTGCCAGCAGCCCGTCTGGGGTAGATACGCAGTATTTT.

This clone appeared a single time. The chain is built from TRBV13 and TRBJ2-1, with 7 bases fitting TRBD1. This CDR3 is built from 14 residues. The V segment lost 6 bases and the J segment 2 bases; nucleotides outside the gene matches: 4. The germline CDR1 and CDR2 sequences are PRHDT and FYEKMQ (reference sequence). This chain's CDR3 is CASRQGQPYNEQFF. CDR3 nucleotides: TGTGCCAGCAGGCAGGGACAGCCCTACAATGAGCAGTTCTTC. The entire variable domain, with the rest obtained from reference TRBV13 and TRBJ2-1, is as follows: AAGVIQSPRHLIKEKRETATLKCYPIPRHDTVYWYQQGPGQDPQFLISFYEKMQSDKGSIPDRFSAQQFSDYHSELNMSSLELGDSALYFCASRQGQPYNEQFFGPGTRLTVL.

The chain carries TRBV30 and TRBJ2-5, with TRBD2 matching over 10 bases. The J segment lost 5 bases and the V segment lost 7 bases, leaving 10 bases of the junction unmatched. The V gene's germline CDR1 is GTSNPN and CDR2 SVGIG (reference sequence). The CDR3 runs to 14 residues. CDR3 sequence reads: CALISGRAVETQYF. CDR3 DNA sequence: TGTGCCTTAATAAGCGGGAGGGCCGTGGAGACCCAGTACTTC.

The gene calls are TRBV28 and TRBJ1-1; TRBD1 is a possible D gene (6 bases). V was clipped by 7 bases and J by 5 bases, with 20 bases between them. CDR1 is MDHEN, CDR2 SYDVKM, per germline. The CDR3 runs to 15 residues. CDR3: CASTPGGRVRTEAFF. In DNA form, the CDR3 reads TGTGCCAGCACCCCGGGGGGGCGGGTACGGACTGAAGCTTTCTTT.

This clone has just a few counts. DNA of the CDR3: TGCGCCAGCAGCTTGGCCGGGACTAGCGAGTACGAGCAGTACTTC. This sequence encodes CASSLAGTSEYEQYF. The chain uses TRBV5-1 and TRBJ2-7, with TRBD2 matching over 10 bases. Germline-derived CDR1 and CDR2 are SGHRS and YFSETQ. Trimming took 0 bases from V and 4 from J; bases not matched to a gene: 4. CDR3 size: 15 residues.

The chain has TRBV6-6 and TRBJ2-2; a possible D gene is TRBD2 (6 bases). Germline CDR1 and CDR2: MNHNY and SVGAGI (reference sequence). There are 12 residues in the CDR3. Trimming removed 8 bases at V and 7 bases at J, with 11 bases between. CDR3 protein: CASWRGNGELFF. In DNA form, the CDR3 reads TGTGCCAGCTGGCGCGGGAACGGGGAGCTGTTTTTT.

The V gene is TRBV6-7, the J gene TRBJ2-3; no clear D gene. TRBV6-7 qualifies as an ORF whose function is uncertain. V lost 5 bases and J lost 2, with 11 bases in between. The CDR3 covers 14 residues. Here the CDR3 DNA reads TGTGCCAGCAGTCCCCCATTGGCCACAGATACGCAGTATTTT. It translates to CASSPPLATDTQYF.

This rearrangement joins TRBV6-6 to TRBJ2-7, with D unresolved. This CDR3 region has 12 residues. Trimming removed 2 bases at V and 2 bases at J, with 4 bases between. Germline V gene sequence: CDR1 MNHNY, CDR2 SVGAGI (reference sequence). The CDR3 coding sequence is TGTGCCAGCAGTTACATCACCTACGAGCAGTACTTC. It is translated as CASSYITYEQYF.

CDR3 bases: TGTGCCAGCAGGATATCGGGCCAGGGGAGGAGTGGCTACACCTTC. The encoded protein is CASRISGQGRSGYTF. This sequence joins TRBV6-5 and TRBJ1-2, with D maybe TRBD1 (6 bases). CDR1 and CDR2 from the germline V gene are MNHEY and SVGAGI. The V end was cut by 6 bases, the J end by 7 bases, with 21 bases between. The CDR3 covers 15 residues.

The V and J genes are TRBV11-3 and TRBJ2-1, with D uncertain. The CDR3 covers 13 residues. In germline, CDR1 is SGHNT, CDR2 YENEEA. The ends were cut back, 5 bases at V and 0 bases at J, with 5 bases in the middle. CDR3 nucleotides: TGTGCCAGCAGCCCCCACTCCTACAATGAGCAGTTCTTC. It encodes CASSPHSYNEQFF.

This clone has just one count. This sequence joins TRBV20-1 and TRBJ2-7; D ambiguous. V lost 8 bases, J lost 2 bases, and 10 bases lay in between. The CDR3 spans 11 residues. CDR1 DFQATT and CDR2 SNEGSKA come from the germline V gene (reference sequence). CDR3 in DNA: TGCAGTTCTTCAGAAACCTACGAGCAGTACTTC. Translation gives CSSSETYEQYF.

The chain recombines TRBV9 with TRBJ1-2; TRBD1 aligns across 7 bases. CDR1 and CDR2 (germline): SGDLS, YYNGEE. V dropped 5 bases and J dropped 0; count of bases not matched to a gene: 16. The CDR3 is made up of 18 amino acids. The DNA of the CDR3 is TGTGCCAGCAGTGTAACCCCGGGACAGATATACCCTAACTATGGCTACACCTTC. This sequence encodes CASSVTPGQIYPNYGYTF.

The V gene is TRBV5-6, the J gene TRBJ1-1; D not resolved. Germline V gene sequence: CDR1 SGHDT, CDR2 YYEEEE. Trimming removed 5 bases from V and 0 bases from J, with 14 bases in between. The CDR3 runs to 15 residues. The CDR3 DNA reads TGTGCCAGCAGGCCATCAGTCTTTTTGAACACTGAAGCTTTCTTT. Protein product: CASRPSVFLNTEAFF.

The chain combines TRBV19 with TRBJ2-2; D gene uncertain. Trimming removed 3 bases at V and 1 base at J, with 12 bases between. Germline CDR1 is LNHDA and CDR2 is SQIVND (reference sequence). The CDR3 contains 16 residues. Written as DNA, the CDR3 is TGTGCCAGTAGTATTTCCCAGCTTTGGAACACCGGGGAGCTGTTTTTT. It encodes CASSISQLWNTGELFF.